What follows are 20 T cell receptor beta chains derived from one specimen sequenced in a study of T-cell reconstitution after alpha-beta-depleted transplantation in children. A library of TCRbeta sequences, prepared with unique molecular identifiers, was generated. TCRdb re-derived calls from the PCR reads in MiXCR, one entry per CDR3 protein. Here the sample spans some 640,000 distinct CDR3 sequences, roughly 17% being singletons. The sample in question was PBMCs from the stem cell graft donor, obtained from the stem cell graft. Receptors originate from a human donor who donated a stem cell graft to a child with acute myeloid leukemia.

The gene calls are TRBV15 and TRBJ1-4; a possible D gene is TRBD1 (5 bases). Germline loops: CDR1 LNHNV, CDR2 YYDKDF (reference sequence). The V end lost 2 bases, the J end lost 6 bases, and 13 bases lay between the germline ends. The CDR3 consists of 15 residues. The CDR3 sequence: CATSRQSPGYEKLFF. The CDR3 coding sequence is TGTGCCACCAGCAGACAGAGCCCAGGGTATGAAAAACTGTTTTTT.

For this clonotype: A read error may produce the germline difference seen at one junction end. V usage is TRBV25-1 and J usage is TRBJ2-7, with 7 bases lining up with TRBD1. The CDR3 consists of 15 residues. Germline-derived CDR1 and CDR2 are MGHDK and SYGVNS. The CDR3 bases are TGTGCCAGCAGTGGACGGGACAGCCTATCCTACGAGAAGTACTTC. As protein: CASSGRDSLSYEKYF.

This clonotype was counted many times. CDR3 coding DNA: TGTGCCAGCAGCTTGCCAGGAGGAACGGAAGCTTTCTTT. Translated: CASSLPGGTEAFF. V is TRBV12-3 or TRBV12-4 and J is TRBJ1-1; no firm D call. V shed 6 bases and J shed 8 bases, with 16 bases lying between them. This CDR3 is built from 13 residues.

The rearrangement joins TRBV11-2 to TRBJ2-2; perhaps TRBD2 as D (6 bases). V gave up 5 bases and J gave up 10 bases, with 8 bases separating them. Germline V gene data show CDR1 as SGHAT and CDR2 as FQNNGV. The CDR3 extends over 11 amino acids. The CDR3 loop is CASSIAAELFF. The CDR3 coding sequence is TGTGCCAGCAGCATAGCGGCGGAGCTGTTTTTT.

This clonotype was seen many times. V is TRBV5-1 and J is TRBJ2-3; the D gene could be TRBD1 or TRBD2 (6 bases each). The germline gives CDR1 SGHRS, CDR2 YFSETQ. The CDR3 consists of 13 residues. Deletions cut 10 bases from V and 3 bases from J, with 15 bases between. The CDR3 sequence is CASLEGETDTQYF. The CDR3 DNA follows: TGCGCCTCACTGGAGGGGGAAACAGATACGCAGTATTTT.

The rearrangement joins TRBV28 to TRBJ2-7, with 7 bases that match TRBD2. This CDR3 has 13 residues. Germline V gene data show CDR1 as MDHEN and CDR2 as SYDVKM. The V gene end was trimmed by 6 bases and the J gene end by 3 bases; junction bases not matched to a gene: 5. CDR3 nucleotide sequence: TGTGCCAGCAGCACCCCGGGGGGCTACGAGCAGTACGTC. Its protein product is CASSTPGGYEQYV.

The table lists this clonotype with many counts. This chain joins TRBV7-2 and TRBJ2-7; D is uncertain. Germline V CDR1 and CDR2: SGHTA, FQGNSA. The CDR3 totals 17 residues. Trimming stripped 4 bases from V and 1 base from J, with 20 bases between. In DNA form, the CDR3 reads TGTGCCAGCAGCTCTCAGAGACCGATGCTGGGATCCTACGAGCAGTACTTC. Residues: CASSSQRPMLGSYEQYF. Combining the CDR3 with reference TRBV7-2 and TRBJ2-7 gives the whole variable domain GAGVSQSPSNKVTEKGKDVELRCDPISGHTALYWYRQSLGQGLEFLIYFQGNSAPDKSGLPSDRFSAERTGGSVSTLTIQRTQQEDSAVYLCASSSQRPMLGSYEQYFGPGTRLTVT.

The chain employs TRBV12-3 or TRBV12-4 and TRBJ1-3; D possibly corresponds to TRBD1 (5 bases). Trimming pared 6 bases from V and 3 bases from J, leaving 9 bases between. The CDR3 totals 13 residues. This CDR3 reads CASRGGFGNTIYF. The DNA of the CDR3 is TGTGCCAGCAGGGGGGGTTTTGGAAACACCATATATTTT.

This clonotype was counted ten times or more. The rearrangement uses TRBV7-2 and TRBJ1-5; no clear D gene. Trimming cost V 5 bases and J 1 base, with 6 bases left between them. The CDR3 is made up of 13 amino acids. Germline lookup yields CDR1 SGHTA and CDR2 FQGNSA. CDR3 in DNA: TGTGCCAGCAGCGGCAGCAGCAATCAGCCCCAGCATTTT. Its protein product is CASSGSSNQPQHF. Full variable domain (rest looked up from reference TRBV7-2 and TRBJ1-5): GAGVSQSPSNKVTEKGKDVELRCDPISGHTALYWYRQSLGQGLEFLIYFQGNSAPDKSGLPSDRFSAERTGGSVSTLTIQRTQQEDSAVYLCASSGSSNQPQHFGDGTRLSIL.

This clonotype was counted between two and nine times. This chain links TRBV6-1 with TRBJ1-5, with no clear D. The germline gives CDR1 MNHNS, CDR2 SASEGT. This CDR3 contains 15 residues. The ends were cut back, 6 bases at V and 3 bases at J, with 15 bases in the middle. CDR3 coding DNA: TGTGCCAGCAGCCCGGACGCACATCTCAATCAGCCCCAGCATTTT. This gives the protein CASSPDAHLNQPQHF.

In its sample, this clonotype was seen a few times. The chain joins TRBV6-5 to TRBJ1-4, with D hard to call. V lost 0 bases and J 7 bases, leaving 9 bases between the germline ends. The germline V gene has CDR1 MNHEY and CDR2 SVGAGI. The CDR3 is 14 residues long. CDR3 sequence: CASSYSAWSEKLFF. The CDR3 DNA reads TGTGCCAGCAGTTACTCCGCATGGAGTGAAAAACTGTTTTTT.

The CDR3 sequence: CSAREVLAGRLAINEQFF. The CDR3 DNA sequence: TGCAGTGCTAGAGAGGTCTTAGCAGGCCGGCTAGCGATCAATGAGCAGTTCTTC. The chain combines TRBV20-1 with TRBJ2-1, with TRBD2 as a possible D gene (6 bases). V gave up 0 bases and J gave up 6 bases, with 24 bases separating them. This CDR3 has 18 residues. Germline V lookup: CDR1 DFQATT, CDR2 SNEGSKA (reference sequence).

V is TRBV7-2 and J is TRBJ1-2; no definite D call. With 1 base removed from V and 4 bases from J, the gap between germline ends came to 13 bases. CDR1 and CDR2 (germline): SGHTA, FQGNSA. CDR3 size: 15 residues. In nucleotides, the CDR3 is TGTGCCAGCAGCTTAGGCTTGCGGGAGCGCTATGGCTACACCTTC. Protein sequence: CASSLGLRERYGYTF.

This clonotype has at least ten counts. The chain has TRBV20-1 and TRBJ1-1; D unresolved. V was shortened by 6 bases and J by 6 bases, with 23 bases between the two germline ends. Germline-derived CDR1 and CDR2 are DFQATT and SNEGSKA (reference sequence). CDR3 size: 15 residues. The CDR3 DNA reads as TGCAGTGCCCCGAAACCCCGACACATTGGGGCTGAAGCTTTCTTT. As protein: CSAPKPRHIGAEAFF.

The chain is built from TRBV15 and TRBJ1-4; a weak D match, TRBD1 (6 bases). In germline, CDR1 is LNHNV, CDR2 YYDKDF (reference sequence). This CDR3 is built from 17 residues. The ends were cut back, 0 bases at V and 8 bases at J, with 19 bases in the middle. This chain's CDR3 is CATSRDRDPGTREKLFF. The CDR3 DNA reads as TGTGCCACCAGCAGAGATCGTGACCCAGGGACACGGGAAAAACTGTTTTTT.

This clonotype appeared a few times. The chain has TRBV12-3 or TRBV12-4 and TRBJ2-6, with 10 bases identical to TRBD1. CDR3 length equals 19 residues. V was clipped by 6 bases and J by 0 bases; unmatched bases: 11. The CDR3 coding sequence is TGTGCCAGCAGGCAAAACCGGGACAGGGGAGACTCTGGGGCCAACGTCCTGACTTTC. This sequence encodes CASRQNRDRGDSGANVLTF.

This clonotype was counted many times. This chain uses TRBV7-2 with TRBJ1-2; D gene uncertain. The V end lost 5 bases, the J end lost 6 bases, and 10 bases lay between the germline ends. Germline CDR1 reads SGHTA; CDR2 reads FQGNSA. This CDR3 is built from 12 residues. CDR3 region: CASSAPPDGYTF. CDR3 DNA: TGTGCCAGCAGCGCCCCCCCTGATGGCTACACCTTC.

This sequence joins TRBV5-1 and TRBJ2-5; 8 bases map to TRBD2. V dropped 3 bases and J dropped 2; count of bases not matched to a gene: 6. The CDR3 totals 15 residues. Germline V CDR1 and CDR2: SGHRS, YFSETQ. The CDR3 protein is CASSWAGTSQETQYF. The DNA for the CDR3 is TGCGCCAGCAGCTGGGCCGGGACTAGTCAAGAGACCCAGTACTTC.

This clonotype has a count of ten or more. J is TRBJ2-7 and V is TRBV5-1, with D possibly TRBD1 on 6 matching bases. Trimming removed 1 base from V and 0 bases from J, with 11 bases in between. Germline V gene data show CDR1 as SGHRS and CDR2 as YFSETQ. The CDR3 sequence is 15 residues long. The CDR3: CASSLTSDSSYEQYF. CDR3 nucleotide sequence: TGCGCCAGCAGCTTGACGTCGGACAGCTCCTACGAGCAGTACTTC. The complete variable domain, with remaining parts taken from reference TRBV5-1 and TRBJ2-7, reads KAGVTQTPRYLIKTRGQQVTLSCSPISGHRSVSWYQQTPGQGLQFLFEYFSETQRNKGNFPGRFSGRQFSNSRSEMNVSTLELGDSALYLCASSLTSDSSYEQYFGPGTRLTVT.

There are many counts of this clonotype. This chain links TRBV7-9 with TRBJ1-6; the D gene is possibly TRBD1 (5 bases). CDR1 is SEHNR, CDR2 FQNEAQ, per germline (reference sequence). V shed 0 bases and J shed 11 bases, with 11 bases lying between them. CDR3 length: 14 residues. The CDR3 nucleotides are TGTGCCAGCAGCTTAGCCGGGGGACGTACACCCCTCCACTTT. Protein sequence: CASSLAGGRTPLHF. Full variable domain (remainder filled in from reference TRBV7-9 and TRBJ1-6): DTGVSQNPRHKITKRGQNVTFRCDPISEHNRLYWYRQTLGQGPEFLTYFQNEAQLEKSRLLSDRFSAERPKGSFSTLEIQRTEQGDSAMYLCASSLAGGRTPLHFGNGTRLTVT.